What follows describes a single T cell receptor beta chain. This CDR3 spans 19 amino acids. With 1 base clipped from V and 1 base from J, the junction kept 8 bases outside the gene matches. In germline, CDR1 is LGHDT, CDR2 YNNKEL (reference sequence). This entry belongs to a study of blood T cell repertoires in COVID-19. Study-level information: Some COVID-19 samples were acute and others convalescent; all came from the United States, Italy and Spain. The analysed material was cDNA or gDNA that came from T cells, B-cell-depleted T cells, or PBMCs.

In the original workflow: Reference gene primers were amplified, and this amplification served to estimate nucleated cell counts. The assay was immunoSEQ multiplex PCR, and TCRdb's table has in-frame clones only and misses some. V, J and clone size are taken as reported in that table, and D and trimming were inferred from the DNA itself. The sample includes roughly 160,000 clones, approximately 90% of them seen just once. This rearrangement joins TRBV3-1 (or the pseudogene TRBV3-2) to TRBJ2-6, with TRBD2 matching 9 bases. The source material was peripheral blood. The clonotype originates from a man between 50 and 59 years old who had recovered from COVID-19. CDR3 DNA: TGTGCCAGCAGCCAAGGCCCGGGCGGGAGGGGTTCTGGGGCCAACGTCCTGACTTTC. It is translated as CASSQGPGGRGSGANVLTF.